The sequence of this T cell receptor beta chain was determined in a study of T cell repertoires in cytomegalovirus infection. Overall study: Public signatures in TCR beta pointed to CMV infection and matching HLA type. Notes on the study in general: Summed frequency of public TCR beta families distinguished CMV carriers with the relevant HLA.

As to this clonotype: Its cognate antigen is unknown.

TCRdb analysed the reads with MiXCR anew, one entry per CDR3 protein. The repertoire holds around 900,000 distinct CDR3 sequences, with 30% to 40% as singletons. This sequence originates from a human donor in good health (CMV status not recorded). Some clones in this sample may be carry-over from other donors' samples. Material: cultured CD8+ T cells from PBMCs, obtained from culture after CMV antigen stimulation.

CDR3 bases: TGTGCCAGCTCACCGGGACAGGGGACATCCTACGAGCAGTACTTC. It encodes CASSPGQGTSYEQYF. The chain has TRBV18 and TRBJ2-7; 10 bases are shared with TRBD1. The V and J ends lost 3 bases and 1 base, in that order; junction bases with no gene match: 3. CDR1 is KGHSH, CDR2 LQKENI, per germline. This CDR3 has 15 residues.